The sequence of this T cell receptor beta chain was determined in a study of blood T cell repertoires in COVID-19. CDR1 MDHEN and CDR2 SYDVKM come from the germline V gene. The CDR3 totals 17 residues. The junction had 10 bases not matched to a gene; V was cut back by 1 base and J by 4 bases. Clones were read by immunoSEQ multiplex PCR, and TCRdb kept only the in-frame ones, dropping some. The sample contains 350,000 to 450,000 clones, 75% to 90% of which appear only once. This TCR was recovered from a woman in her sixties or seventies with COVID-19, enrolled during active disease. V is TRBV28 and J is TRBJ1-5, with 7 bases lining up with TRBD1. The sample taken for sequencing was peripheral blood. DNA of the CDR3: TGTGCCAGCAGTTTATCGGACAGGCTCATGGGGAATCAGCCCCAGCATTTT. This translates into CASSLSDRLMGNQPQHF.